This T cell receptor (beta chain) was sequenced in a study of blood T cell repertoires in COVID-19. Generated by immunoSEQ multiplex PCR, the TCRdb table keeps only in-frame clones and is missing some. The table includes over 250,000 clones, 70% to 90% detected once. The CDR3 runs 12 residues. Germline V gene data show CDR1 as ENHRY and CDR2 as SYGVKD. Deletions cut 0 bases from V and 12 bases from J, with 11 bases between. Individuals aged roughly 18 to 95 years were recruited from around 22 US areas. The sample taken for sequencing was PBMCs or T cells enriched from blood (not recorded which). The receptor comes from a woman aged 25 to 39 who had recovered from COVID-19. The V and J genes are TRBV10-3 and TRBJ1-1; no definite D call. CDR3: CAISESAGASFF. CDR3 nucleotide sequence: TGTGCCATCAGTGAGTCGGCGGGAGCGTCTTTCTTT.